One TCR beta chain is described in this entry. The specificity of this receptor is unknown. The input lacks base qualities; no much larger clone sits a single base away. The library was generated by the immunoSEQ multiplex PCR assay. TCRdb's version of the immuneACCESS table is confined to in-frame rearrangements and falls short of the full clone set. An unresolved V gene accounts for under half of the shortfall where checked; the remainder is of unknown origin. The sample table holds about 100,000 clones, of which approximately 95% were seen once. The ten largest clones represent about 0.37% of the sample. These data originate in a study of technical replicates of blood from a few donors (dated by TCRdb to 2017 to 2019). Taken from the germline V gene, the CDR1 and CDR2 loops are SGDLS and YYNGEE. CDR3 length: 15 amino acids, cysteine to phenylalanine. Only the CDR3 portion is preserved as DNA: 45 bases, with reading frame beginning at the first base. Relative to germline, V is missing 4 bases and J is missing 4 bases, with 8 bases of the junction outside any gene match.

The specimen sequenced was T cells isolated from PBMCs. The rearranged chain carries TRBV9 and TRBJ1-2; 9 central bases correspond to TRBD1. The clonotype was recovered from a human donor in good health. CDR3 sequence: CASSSGQGTGYGYTF. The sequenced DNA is TGTGCCAGCAGCTCAGGACAGGGGACTGGCTATGGCTACACCTTC.